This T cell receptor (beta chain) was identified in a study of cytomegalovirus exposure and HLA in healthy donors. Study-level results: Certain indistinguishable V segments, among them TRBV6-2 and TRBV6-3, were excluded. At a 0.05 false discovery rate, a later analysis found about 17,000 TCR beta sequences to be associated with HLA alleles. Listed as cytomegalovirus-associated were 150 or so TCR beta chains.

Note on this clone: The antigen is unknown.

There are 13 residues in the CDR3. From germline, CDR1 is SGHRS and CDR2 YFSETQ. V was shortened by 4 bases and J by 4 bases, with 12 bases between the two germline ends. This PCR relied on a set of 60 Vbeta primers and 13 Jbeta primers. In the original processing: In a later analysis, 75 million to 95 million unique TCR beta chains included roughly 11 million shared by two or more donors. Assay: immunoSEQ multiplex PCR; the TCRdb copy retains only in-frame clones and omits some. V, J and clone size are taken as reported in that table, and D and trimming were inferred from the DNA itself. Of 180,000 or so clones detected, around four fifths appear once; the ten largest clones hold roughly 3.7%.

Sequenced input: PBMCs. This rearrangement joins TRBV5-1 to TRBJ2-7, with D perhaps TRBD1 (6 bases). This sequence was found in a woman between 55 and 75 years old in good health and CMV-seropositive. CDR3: CASSQQGSYEQYF. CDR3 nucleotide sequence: TGCGCCAGCAGCCAACAGGGAAGTTACGAGCAGTACTTC. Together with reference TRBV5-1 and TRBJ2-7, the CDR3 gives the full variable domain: KAGVTQTPRYLIKTRGQQVTLSCSPISGHRSVSWYQQTPGQGLQFLFEYFSETQRNKGNFPGRFSGRQFSNSRSEMNVSTLELGDSALYLCASSQQGSYEQYFGPGTRLTVT.